The subject of this entry is one TCR beta chain. Which antigen it targets is not known. The input lacks base qualities; no much larger clone sits a single base away. Whole blood was collected in K2EDTA tubes by collaborating institutions according to the institutions' own protocols. Collaborator samples were shipped for TCRbeta analysis as frozen whole blood, isolated PBMCs, or DNA extracted from either sample type. This sample stems from a study of blood T cell repertoires in COVID-19 (dated by TCRdb to 2020 to 2021). Notes on the research overall: The collaborator samples originated in the United States, Italy and Spain and spanned the acute and convalescent phases of COVID-19. The prospective study material was composed of cDNA or gDNA derived from T cells, B-cell-depleted T cells, or PBMCs. Subjects who had been exposed to COVID-19, were actively infected with it, or had recovered from it provided the deeply sampled blood TCRbeta repertoires that made up the dataset. The repertoires were released in a freely available public database intended as a resource for research on the immune response to SARS-CoV-2. The samples were drawn from the first 160 participants of the ongoing ImmuneRACE study and from some 1,300 subjects provided by 6 global collaborators. Sample metadata almost always included a de-identified subject ID, COVID-19 status, age in years and sex. HLA class I and class II types, where available, came from metadata supplied by the sample provider rather than from assay-based typing.

TCRbeta CDR3 regions were amplified from genomic DNA by means of the immunoSEQ Assay, a bias-controlled multiplex PCR. Processing in the source paper ran as follows. Nucleated cell counts per sample were estimated from amplification of reference gene primers within the assay. To quantify the absolute abundance of each unique TCRbeta CDR3 rearrangement, sequence reads were collapsed and filtered. Productive Simpson clonality was computed per sample as the square root of Simpson's diversity index over productive rearrangements. TCRdb took over this immuneACCESS table, retaining in-frame rearrangements with V and J assigned. Such tables are incomplete; in checked studies, under half of the missing clones stem from an unresolved V gene, and the remainder is unexplained. V and J calls and clone size come straight from that table; D and trimming were deduced from the DNA. Recorded for this sample are approximately 94,000 clones; more than 65% of them occurred a single time. The top ten clones comprise 20% to 25% of the sample.

What the authors observed across the whole study: The amount of clinical and demographic metadata varied by source and participant and was provided uncurated.

The germline V gene provides CDR1 SGDLS and CDR2 YYNGEE. Taken from cysteine to phenylalanine, the CDR3 has 19 residues. Kept here is only the CDR3 DNA, which spans 57 bases and is read in frame from base 1. Trimming removed 4 bases from V and 0 bases from J, leaving 23 bases between the germline ends. The origin of this receptor is a man aged 60-69 years with acute or convalescent COVID-19. Material for sequencing was peripheral blood. The chain was built from TRBV9 and TRBJ2-1; the D gene is unclear. The nucleotide sequence is TGTGCCAGCAGCTTACACCCCTTAACAAGATTAACCTCCTACAATGAGCAGTTCTTC. This yields the protein CASSLHPLTRLTSYNEQFF.